This T cell receptor (beta chain) was sequenced for a study of prognosis after radiotherapy for stage I lung cancer. As for the study in general: Individuals diagnosed with stage I non-small cell lung cancer underwent enrollment between 2018 and 2019. Distant metastases were recorded in a few patients after radiotherapy, at a median of approximately seven months, and no significant progression was recorded in around 16.

Germline V gene lookup returns CDR1 DFQATT and CDR2 SNEGSKA (reference sequence). Losses at the gene ends were 0 bases for V and 5 bases for J; bases not matched to a gene: 10. This CDR3 comprises 17 residues. Genomic DNA served as the source from which two-round multiplex PCR generated TCR beta CDR3 amplicons. Round one of PCR was performed, and it used primers specific to each TRBV and TRBJ gene. MiXCR was run by TCRdb on the multiplex PCR reads, yielding one entry per CDR3 protein. Counted here are about 35,000 distinct CDR3 sequences, approximately 35% occurring once; the ten biggest clones make up 25% to 30%. This clonotype was found many times.

This chain links TRBV20-1 with TRBJ2-5, with 12 bases identical to TRBD2. The source was PBMCs, collected before or after stereotactic body radiation therapy (not recorded which). The origin of this receptor is a donor aged 50 or older with non-small cell lung cancer. The CDR3 nucleotides are TGCAGTGCTAGAGATCCCTCTAGCGGGGGGGATTTCGAGACCCAGTACTTC. Its translation is CSARDPSSGGDFETQYF.